This record covers a single TCR beta chain. Its target antigen remains unknown. Base qualities are not provided; no much larger clone lies one nucleotide away. The sample comes from a study of blood T cell repertoires in COVID-19 (dated by TCRdb to the early 2020s). Regarding the complete study: Collaborator samples came from the United States, Italy and Spain and covered acute and convalescent phases of COVID-19. The prospective study material was composed of cDNA or gDNA derived from T cells, B-cell-depleted T cells, or PBMCs. Deeply sampled blood TCRbeta repertoires from subjects exposed to, actively infected with, or recovered from COVID-19 were included in the dataset. The repertoires were released in a freely available public database meant as a resource for research on the immune response to SARS-CoV-2. The samples were drawn from the first 160 participants of the ongoing ImmuneRACE study and from under 1,500 subjects provided by 6 global collaborators. Sample metadata almost always included a de-identified subject ID, COVID-19 status, age in years and sex. Where HLA class I and class II types were available, the types were taken from metadata supplied by the sample provider, not from assay-based typing.

The paper as a whole reports these results and caveats: How much clinical and demographic metadata was included differed by source and by participant, and the metadata was provided uncurated.

The immunoSEQ Assay, a bias-controlled multiplex PCR, was used to amplify TCRbeta CDR3 regions from genomic DNA. In the paper's pipeline: The number of nucleated cells in each sample was estimated by amplification of reference gene primers within the assay. To quantify the absolute abundance of each unique TCRbeta CDR3 rearrangement, sequence reads were collapsed and filtered. For each sample, productive Simpson clonality was calculated as the square root of Simpson's diversity index over productive rearrangements. The immuneACCESS repertoire file appears here via TCRdb, limited to in-frame rearrangements. These files lack a portion of the clones; in checked studies, under half of the deficit traces to unresolved V genes, and the cause of the others is not known. V and J calls and clone size come straight from that table; D and trimming were deduced from the DNA. Across this sample there are about 53,000 clones, with more than 60% seen only once. The ten largest make up around 14% of the sample.

The collaborating institutions used their own protocols to collect whole blood in K2EDTA tubes. For TCRbeta analysis, collaborators shipped samples in one of three forms: frozen whole blood, isolated PBMCs, or DNA extracted from either of those sample types. Including cysteine and phenylalanine, the CDR3 has 15 amino acids. Here the CDR3 DNA is all that survives: 45 bases in frame from base 1. In the germline V gene, CDR1 corresponds to KGHSH and CDR2 to LQKENI. The V end loses 2 bases and the J end loses 1 base, and a stretch of 11 bases separates them. The sequence was collected from a human donor with active or convalescent COVID-19. The donor label of this sample is uncertain. The sequenced material came from peripheral blood. The chain employs TRBV18 and TRBJ1-1, with no confident D gene call. The CDR3 region reads CASSPNQLANTEAFF. The DNA sequence follows: TGTGCCAGCTCACCAAACCAGTTAGCGAACACTGAAGCTTTCTTT.